This T cell receptor (beta chain) comes out of a study of T cell repertoires in cytomegalovirus infection. Study as a whole: Recently described HLA-C-restricted plus well-studied HLA-B-restricted CMV epitopes were used. Indications came from public TCR beta signatures; they pointed to CMV infection and to a matching HLA type. Study findings and constraints: It was HLA-C-restricted CMV-specific TCR beta clonotypes that dominated the response ex vivo.

Many counts were recorded for this clonotype. The antigen is unknown. The germline gives CDR1 SEHNR, CDR2 FQNEAQ (reference sequence). V was cut by 5 bases and J by 0 bases, with 13 bases left in between. This CDR3 spans 15 amino acids. TCRdb independently ran MiXCR on the reads; one entry per CDR3 protein. Here the sample spans 830,000 or so distinct CDR3 sequences, approximately 30% being singletons. Sequences were derived from cultured CD8+ T cells from PBMCs, sampled from culture after CMV antigen stimulation. The chain joins TRBV7-9 to TRBJ1-1, with a tentative D call TRBD1 (6 bases). This clonotype was sampled from a human donor in good health (CMV status not recorded). Some clones in this sample may be carry-over from other donors' samples. CDR3 amino acids: CASSPQQGMNTEAFF. CDR3 bases: TGTGCCAGCAGCCCCCAACAGGGAATGAACACTGAAGCTTTCTTT.